This entry lists 18 T cell receptor beta chains sequenced from one sample in a study of blood T cell repertoires in COVID-19. Here immunoSEQ multiplex PCR was the method, and the copy in TCRdb shows in-frame clones only, minus some. Of a few hundred thousand clones in the sample, about 85% are singletons; the top ten hold 3% to 3.5%. The sample was peripheral blood. The source of these receptors is a man aged 18 to 35 with active or convalescent COVID-19.

The gene calls are TRBV6-5 and TRBJ1-3, with a possible D match to TRBD1 (6 bases). Trimming shortened V by 11 bases and J by 0 bases, and 11 bases separated the two germline ends. The CDR3 covers 13 residues. Germline V gene sequence: CDR1 MNHEY, CDR2 SVGAGI. The CDR3 reads CAGRDTSGNTIYF. The CDR3 bases are TGTGCCGGACGGGACACCTCTGGAAACACCATATATTTT.

The V gene is TRBV2, the J gene TRBJ2-5; TRBD2 aligns across 10 bases. V was pared by 5 bases and J by 2 bases, with 5 bases of the junction left unmatched. The CDR3 loop spans 15 amino acids. Germline CDR1 and CDR2: SNHLY and FYNNEI. CDR3 in amino acids: CASSKIAGGQETQYF. CDR3 DNA: TGTGCCAGCAGTAAAATAGCGGGGGGACAAGAGACCCAGTACTTC.

This clone was seen a handful of times. This chain joins TRBV3-1 (or the pseudogene TRBV3-2) and TRBJ1-2, with 10 bases matching TRBD1. Germline loops: CDR1 LGHDT, CDR2 YNNKEL (reference sequence). The CDR3 extends over 12 amino acids. V was clipped by 2 bases and J by 13 bases; unmatched bases: 4. This CDR3 is CASSQKGQGGTF. The CDR3 DNA reads as TGTGCCAGCAGCCAAAAAGGACAGGGGGGCACCTTC.

In this sample, this clone turned up once. The rearrangement links TRBV18 to TRBJ2-3; 8 nucleotides match TRBD2. The germline V gene encodes CDR1 KGHSH and CDR2 LQKENI. The CDR3 loop spans 18 amino acids. J lost 3 bases, V lost 1 base, and 12 bases had no gene match. CDR3 nucleotides: TGTGCCAGCTCACCACTAGCTCTAGCGGGCGTTAAGACAGATACGCAGTATTTT. It specifies CASSPLALAGVKTDTQYF.

The chain is built from TRBV18 and TRBJ1-1; tentative D call: TRBD1 (5 bases). Germline V gives CDR1 KGHSH, CDR2 LQKENI. V dropped 3 bases and J dropped 1 base, with 12 bases sitting between them. There are 15 residues in the CDR3. In DNA, the CDR3 is TGTGCCAGCTCACCCTTCACAGGAAAGAACACTGAAGCTTTCTTT. It is translated as CASSPFTGKNTEAFF.

This clone has more than one count but fewer than ten. CDR3 sequence reads: CASSFLGAGGELFF. The DNA of the CDR3 is TGTGCCAGCAGCTTTTTAGGGGCCGGCGGGGAGCTGTTTTTT. The rearrangement uses TRBV7-7 and TRBJ2-2; possible D gene TRBD1, 5 bases. CDR1 and CDR2 (germline): SSHAT, FNYEAQ (reference sequence). Trimming removed 3 bases from V and 7 bases from J, with 12 bases in between. CDR3 size: 14 residues. The variable domain in full, completed from reference TRBV7-7 and TRBJ2-2, reads GAGVSQSPRYKVTKRGQDVTLRCDPISSHATLYWYQQALGQGPEFLTYFNYEAQPDKSGLPSDRFSAERPEGSISTLTIQRTEQRDSAMYRCASSFLGAGGELFFGEGSRLTVL.

This sequence joins TRBV6-1 and TRBJ1-5; perhaps TRBD1 as D (5 bases). CDR3 length equals 15 residues. V lost 2 bases and J lost 1, with 9 bases in between. Germline loops: CDR1 MNHNS, CDR2 SASEGT. The CDR3 sequence is CASSELPGSNQPQHF. CDR3 in DNA: TGTGCCAGCAGTGAATTACCAGGGAGCAATCAGCCCCAGCATTTT.

This clone appeared a few times. V is TRBV5-8 and J is TRBJ1-4; unclear D gene. Germline V CDR1 and CDR2: SGHTS, YDEGEE. Trimming took off 0 bases at V and 7 bases at J, with 10 bases between the two ends. The CDR3 is 14 amino acids. CDR3 sequence: CASSLGRAGEKLFF. CDR3 bases: TGTGCCAGCAGCTTGGGACGGGCGGGTGAAAAACTGTTTTTT. The variable domain in full, completed from reference TRBV5-8 and TRBJ1-4, reads EAGVTQSPTHLIKTRGQQATLRCSPISGHTSVYWYQQALGLGLQFLLWYDEGEERNRGNFPPRFSGRQFPNYSSELNVNALELEDSALYLCASSLGRAGEKLFFGSGTQLSVL.

The chain uses TRBV4-3 and TRBJ2-3, with 14 bases identical to TRBD2. The CDR3 sequence is 19 residues long. The germline V gene has CDR1 LGHNA and CDR2 YSLEER. The trim removed 2 bases at V and 6 bases at J, leaving 13 bases unmatched. The CDR3 is CASSQLTGGLAGGGDTQYF. DNA for the CDR3: TGCGCCAGCAGCCAACTAACTGGTGGACTAGCGGGGGGCGGGGATACGCAGTATTTT.

This clone appeared a few times. The chain uses TRBV6-5 and TRBJ2-2; D possibly corresponds to TRBD1 (5 bases). The V end lost 10 bases, the J end lost 5 bases, and 17 bases lay between the germline ends. There are 14 residues in the CDR3. Germline V gives CDR1 MNHEY, CDR2 SVGAGI. This CDR3 is CATPKGDWTGELFF. The DNA of the CDR3 is TGTGCCACCCCAAAAGGGGATTGGACCGGGGAGCTGTTTTTT.

The V gene is TRBV7-6, the J gene TRBJ2-2, with a possible D match to TRBD1 (5 bases). The germline gives CDR1 SGHVS, CDR2 FNYEAQ. The CDR3 consists of 13 residues. V gave up 1 base and J gave up 6 bases, with 6 bases separating them. The CDR3 DNA reads TGTGCCAGCAGCTTAGAAGGGGCCGGGGAGCTGTTTTTT. Encoded protein: CASSLEGAGELFF.

The V and J genes are TRBV6-6 and TRBJ2-7, with unresolved D. Germline assignment: CDR1 MNHNY and CDR2 SVGAGI (reference sequence). The V gene lost 0 bases and the J gene lost 1 base, with 7 bases spanning the gap. The CDR3 has 14 residues. CDR3 loop: CASSYSRGSYEQYF. CDR3 coding DNA: TGTGCCAGCAGTTACTCCAGAGGTTCCTACGAGCAGTACTTC.

This rearrangement joins TRBV9 to TRBJ1-1; D is unclear. The CDR3 loop spans 13 amino acids. Germline V gene sequence: CDR1 SGDLS, CDR2 YYNGEE. V gave up 0 bases and J gave up 5 bases, with 8 bases separating them. The CDR3 sequence is CASSVGGETEAFF. DNA of the CDR3: TGTGCCAGCAGCGTAGGAGGAGAAACTGAAGCTTTCTTT.

On this clone: Other DNA sequences from this sample encode an identical CDR3 as well. The chain carries TRBV7-2 and TRBJ1-1, with D uncertain. V was pared by 2 bases and J by 2 bases, with 6 bases between. The CDR3 extends over 13 amino acids. The V gene's germline CDR1 is SGHTA and CDR2 FQGNSA. As DNA, the CDR3 is TGTGCCAGCAGCTTACGCGGCAACACTGAAGCTTTCTTT. It specifies CASSLRGNTEAFF.

The chain is built from TRBV3-1 (or the pseudogene TRBV3-2) and TRBJ1-5, with 7 bases aligning to TRBD1. The CDR3 loop spans 18 amino acids. CDR1 and CDR2 (germline): LGHDT, YNNKEL (reference sequence). The V and J ends lost 5 bases and 1 base, in that order; junction bases with no gene match: 14. CDR3 amino acids: CASSTDGQATGSNQPQHF. In nucleotides, the CDR3 is TGTGCCAGCAGCACCGACGGACAGGCCACGGGGAGCAATCAGCCCCAGCATTTT.

This clone came up a few times. The CDR3 nucleotides read TGTGCCAGCAGCCGGGACAGATCCTACGAGCAGTACTTC. This codes for CASSRDRSYEQYF. The chain is built from TRBV6-6 and TRBJ2-7, with 7 bases lining up with TRBD1. Germline CDR1 is MNHNY and CDR2 is SVGAGI (reference sequence). The trim removed 6 bases at V and 1 base at J, leaving 3 bases unmatched. The CDR3 has 13 amino acids.

This chain uses TRBV6-4 with TRBJ2-1, with TRBD2 matching 10 bases. Germline lookup yields CDR1 MRHNA and CDR2 SNTAGT. The CDR3 totals 15 residues. With V trimmed by 4 bases and J by 9 bases, 9 bases remained unmatched. CDR3 sequence reads: CASSALAGEGGEQFF. CDR3 coding DNA: TGTGCCAGCAGTGCCCTAGCGGGGGAAGGAGGTGAGCAGTTCTTC.

This chain joins TRBV28 and TRBJ2-5; D is unclear. The CDR3 runs 16 residues. V was pared by 3 bases and J by 2 bases, with 16 bases between. The germline V gene has CDR1 MDHEN and CDR2 SYDVKM. The CDR3 protein is CASSFSGVANQETQYF. In nucleotides, the CDR3 is TGTGCCAGCAGTTTTTCAGGTGTGGCTAATCAAGAGACCCAGTACTTC.